This T cell receptor (beta chain) originates from a study of blood T cell repertoires in COVID-19. Across the study: PBMCs, B-cell-depleted T cells, or T cells were the source of the cDNA or gDNA that made up the material.

Measured with immunoSEQ multiplex PCR; TCRdb has only the in-frame clones, and not every one. The sample has roughly 120,000 clones, roughly 92% seen once. From germline, CDR1 is MNHEY and CDR2 SVGEGT. This CDR3 contains 13 residues. Trimming cost V 6 bases and J 2 bases, with 8 bases left between them. While infection was still active, Seattle patients were enrolled and then followed longitudinally. The receptor comes from a man aged 45-65 years with COVID-19, enrolled during active disease. Source material: peripheral blood. The chain joins TRBV6-2 or TRBV6-3 to TRBJ1-3; D gene uncertain. CDR3 nucleotide sequence: TGTGCCAGCAGCCGCGGGCCTGGAAACACCATATATTTT. The encoded protein is CASSRGPGNTIYF.